Below, 5 T cell receptor beta chains from the same sample are listed, as sequenced in a study of shared clonotypes between healthy human individuals. Only in-frame clones appear in the TCRdb table, and some are missing; sequencing was by immunoSEQ multiplex PCR. The table lists millions of clones, approximately 92% of them singletons. Sequencing input: naive CD4+ T cells sorted from blood. Indicated subset: CD45RA+ positively selected. These TCRs come from a young man in good health.

This rearrangement joins TRBV21-1 to TRBJ2-2; the table's TRBD1 call for D was not verified on the DNA. TRBV21-1 is an annotated pseudogene. The CDR3 spans 18 residues. CDR3 sequence (DNA): TGTGCCAGCAGCTCTCCGAGACAGGGTTTTTGTATTGCCGGGGAGCTGTTTTTT. Residues: CASSSPRQGFCIAGELFF.

The chain joins TRBV2 to TRBJ1-1; TRBD1 might be the D (5 bases). The CDR3 spans 14 residues. The germline gives CDR1 SNHLY, CDR2 FYNNEI. V was pared by 7 bases and J by 1 base, with 13 bases between. The CDR3 DNA reads TGTGCCAGCATCCCCGGGACGGCGAACACTGAAGCTTTCTTT. Translated, it gives CASIPGTANTEAFF.

The rearrangement joins TRBV5-1 to TRBJ1-3, with unresolved D. Germline V gene sequence: CDR1 SGHRS, CDR2 YFSETQ. V was trimmed by 4 bases and J by 0 bases, leaving 11 bases between them. The CDR3 loop spans 15 amino acids. CDR3 sequence (DNA): TGCGCCAGCAGCGAAGACGGAAGCTCTGGAAACACCATATATTTT. Translated, it gives CASSEDGSSGNTIYF.

This clone was recorded once. V and J are TRBV7-2 and TRBJ2-7; 11 bases match TRBD2. The germline gives CDR1 SGHTA, CDR2 FQGNSA. The junction had 6 bases not matched to a gene; V was cut back by 2 bases and J by 0 bases. The CDR3 has 17 amino acids. CDR3 in amino acids: CASSLPVAGGPSYEQYF. The CDR3, as DNA: TGTGCCAGCAGCTTACCCGTAGCGGGAGGGCCCTCCTACGAGCAGTACTTC. The whole variable domain, remainder taken from reference TRBV7-2 and TRBJ2-7, is GAGVSQSPSNKVTEKGKDVELRCDPISGHTALYWYRQSLGQGLEFLIYFQGNSAPDKSGLPSDRFSAERTGGSVSTLTIQRTQQEDSAVYLCASSLPVAGGPSYEQYFGPGTRLTVT.

The chain combines TRBV11-1 with TRBJ1-6; D uncertain. The germline V gene encodes CDR1 SGHAT and CDR2 FQDESV (reference sequence). This CDR3 has 14 residues. Trimming took 5 bases from V and 9 from J, leaving 14 bases between them. The CDR3 DNA reads TGTGCCAGCAGCCATCCGGGCGTCGCTTCACCCCTCCACTTT. Its protein is CASSHPGVASPLHF.